This T cell receptor (beta chain) was identified in a study of cytomegalovirus exposure and HLA in healthy donors. Trimming pared 0 bases from V and 5 bases from J, leaving 11 bases between. Germline assignment: CDR1 SGHNT and CDR2 YYREEE (reference sequence). The CDR3 spans 15 residues. Researchers ran the PCR with 60 Vbeta and 13 Jbeta primers. How the authors handled the data: An analysis that came later counted tens of millions of unique TCR beta chains, approximately 12 million shared. Only in-frame clones appear in the TCRdb table, and some are missing; sequencing was by immunoSEQ multiplex PCR. The DNA was the basis for D and trimming; V, J and clone size are from that table. The sample yields around 200,000 clones, around 83% seen once.

The sample taken for sequencing was PBMCs. This receptor was taken from a man in his fifties in good health and CMV-seronegative. The chain has TRBV5-4 and TRBJ1-4; TRBD1 might be the D (6 bases). CDR3 sequence: CASSLAGGQNEKLFF. Written as DNA, the CDR3 is TGTGCCAGCAGCTTGGCCGGCGGACAGAATGAAAAACTGTTTTTT.